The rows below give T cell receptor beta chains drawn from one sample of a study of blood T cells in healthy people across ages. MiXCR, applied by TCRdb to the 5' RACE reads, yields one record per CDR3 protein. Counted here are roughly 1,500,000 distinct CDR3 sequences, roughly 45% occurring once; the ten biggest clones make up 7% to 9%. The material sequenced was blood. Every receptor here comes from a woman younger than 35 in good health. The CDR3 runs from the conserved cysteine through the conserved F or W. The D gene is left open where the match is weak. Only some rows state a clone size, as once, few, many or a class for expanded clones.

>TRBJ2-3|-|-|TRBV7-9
CASSWTESGDTQYF
TGTGCCAGCAGCTGGACAGAGAGTGGTGATACGCAGTATTTT
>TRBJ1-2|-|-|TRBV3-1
CASSPDTGSYGYTF
TGTGCCAGCAGCCCCGATACAGGAAGCTATGGCTACACCTTC
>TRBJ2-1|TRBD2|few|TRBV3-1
CASSWGLGSYNEQFF
TGTGCCAGCAGCTGGGGACTAGGATCCTACAATGAGCAGTTCTTC
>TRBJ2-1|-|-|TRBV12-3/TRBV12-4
CASSPTEYNEQFF
TGTGCCAGCAGTCCGACGGAGTACAATGAGCAGTTCTTC
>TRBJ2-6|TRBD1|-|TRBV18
CASSRGTGPSGANVLTF
TGTGCCAGCTCACGCGGGACAGGGCCCTCTGGGGCCAACGTCCTGACTTTC
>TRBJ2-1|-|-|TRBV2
CASTLGLTNEQFF
TGTGCCAGCACCCTGGGACTCACCAATGAGCAGTTCTTC
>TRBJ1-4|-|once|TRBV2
CASSEAPILGPINEKLFF
TGTGCCAGCAGTGAAGCGCCAATTCTCGGACCGATTAATGAAAAACTGTTTTTT
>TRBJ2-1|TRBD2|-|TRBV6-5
CATFGGAYNEQFF
TGTGCCACCTTTGGGGGGGCCTACAATGAGCAGTTCTTC
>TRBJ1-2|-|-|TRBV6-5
CASSRQDSRAPYGYTF
TGTGCCAGCAGTCGCCAGGACAGCAGGGCACCCTATGGCTACACCTTC
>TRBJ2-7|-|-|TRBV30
CAWSVRAAYEQYF
TGTGCCTGGAGTGTACGGGCAGCCTACGAGCAGTACTTC
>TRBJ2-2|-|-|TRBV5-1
CASSLRSREGATGELFF
TGCGCCAGCAGCTTGAGATCCCGGGAGGGGGCCACCGGGGAGCTGTTTTTT
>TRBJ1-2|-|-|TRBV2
CASSPMSWDPEGYGYTF
TGTGCCAGCAGTCCTATGTCATGGGACCCGGAGGGCTATGGCTACACCTTC
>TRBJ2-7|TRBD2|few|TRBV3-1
CASSQGSSGGYEQYF
TGTGCCAGCAGCCAAGGGAGTAGCGGGGGCTACGAGCAGTACTTC
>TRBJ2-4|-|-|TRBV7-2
CASSLERNRNIQYF
TGTGCCAGCAGCTTAGAAAGGAATCGAAACATTCAGTACTTC
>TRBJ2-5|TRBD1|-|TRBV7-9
CASSRGQGGVFGTQYF
TGTGCCAGCAGCCGAGGACAGGGGGGAGTTTTTGGAACCCAGTACTTC
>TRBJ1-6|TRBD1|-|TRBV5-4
CDSSPRQGGNSLLHF
TGTGACAGCAGCCCCCGTCAGGGGGGAAATTCACTCCTCCACTTT
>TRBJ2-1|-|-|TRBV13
CASSPGLLKNIQFF
TGTGCCAGCAGCCCCGGACTCCTCAAAAACATTCAGTTCTTC
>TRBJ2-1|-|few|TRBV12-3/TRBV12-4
CASSTRTRGAYEQFF
TGTGCCAGCAGTACGCGGACTCGGGGCGCCTACGAGCAGTTCTTC
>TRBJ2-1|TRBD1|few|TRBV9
CASSVEGQGIDEQFF
TGTGCCAGCAGCGTAGAGGGACAGGGGATCGATGAGCAGTTCTTC
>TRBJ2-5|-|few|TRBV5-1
CASSVNREETQYF
TGCGCCAGCAGCGTGAACAGGGAAGAGACCCAGTACTTC
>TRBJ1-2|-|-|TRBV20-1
CSAKDWTDYGYTF
TGCAGCGCCAAGGACTGGACAGACTATGGCTACACCTTC
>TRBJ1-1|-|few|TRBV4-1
CASSQARVLGDTEAFF
TGCGCCAGCAGCCAGGCACGGGTCCTGGGGGACACTGAAGCTTTCTTT
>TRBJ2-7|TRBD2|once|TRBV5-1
CASSLGGGLAAPYEQYF
TGCGCCAGCAGCTTGGGCGGGGGACTAGCGGCCCCCTACGAGCAGTACTTC
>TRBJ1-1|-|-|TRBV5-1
CASRDTGSVGEAFF
TGCGCCAGTCGAGATACAGGGTCGGTTGGGGAAGCTTTCTTT
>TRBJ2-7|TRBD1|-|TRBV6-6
CASSYKGGHEQYF
TGTGCCAGCAGTTACAAAGGGGGCCACGAGCAGTACTTC
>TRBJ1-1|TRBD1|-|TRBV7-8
CASSLQTGVNTEAFF
TGTGCCAGCAGCTTACAGACAGGGGTGAACACTGAAGCTTTCTTT
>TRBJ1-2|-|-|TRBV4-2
CASSRDKNYGYTF
TGTGCCAGCAGCCGAGACAAAAACTATGGCTACACCTTC
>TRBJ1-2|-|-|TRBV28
CASNIQGNYDYTF
TGTGCCAGCAATATACAGGGCAACTATGACTACACCTTC
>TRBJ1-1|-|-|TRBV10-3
CAISDGRVNTEAFF
TGTGCCATCAGTGATGGCAGGGTGAACACTGAAGCTTTCTTT
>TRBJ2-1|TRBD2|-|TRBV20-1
CSALRGTSGRIYEQFF
TGCAGTGCCCTACGCGGGACTAGCGGGAGGATATATGAGCAGTTCTTC
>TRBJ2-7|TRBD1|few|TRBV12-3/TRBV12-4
CASTTTGLLSEQYF
TGTGCCAGCACTACGACAGGGCTCCTTTCAGAGCAGTACTTC
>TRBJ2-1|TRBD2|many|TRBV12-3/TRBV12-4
CASSTGLAGGNEQFF
TGTGCCAGCAGTACTGGACTAGCGGGAGGAAATGAGCAGTTCTTC
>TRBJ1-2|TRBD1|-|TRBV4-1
CASSQEWRPGGIYGYTF
TGCGCCAGCAGCCAAGAATGGAGGCCAGGGGGAATCTATGGCTACACCTTC
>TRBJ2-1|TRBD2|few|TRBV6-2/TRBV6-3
CASSLSSGETYNEQFF
TGTGCCAGCAGTTTGAGCAGCGGGGAAACCTACAATGAGCAGTTCTTC
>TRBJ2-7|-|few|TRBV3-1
CASEPGYGEQYF
TGTGCCAGCGAACCGGGGTATGGGGAGCAGTACTTC
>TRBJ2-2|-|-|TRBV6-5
CASRVGNTGELFF
TGTGCCAGCAGAGTGGGGAACACCGGGGAGCTGTTTTTT
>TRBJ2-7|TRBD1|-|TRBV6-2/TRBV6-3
CASSYTPGQGTSDEQYF
TGTGCCAGCAGTTACACTCCCGGACAGGGGACATCCGACGAGCAGTACTTC
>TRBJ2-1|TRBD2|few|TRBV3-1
CASSPPTLAGGRREQFF
TGTGCCAGCAGCCCGCCGACCCTAGCGGGGGGCCGTCGGGAGCAGTTCTTC
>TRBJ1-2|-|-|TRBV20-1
CSASGEGRLTNYGYTF
TGCAGTGCTAGTGGGGAGGGACGCCTAACTAACTATGGCTACACCTTC
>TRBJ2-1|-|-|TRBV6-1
CASIKELPYTEQFF
TGTGCCAGCATTAAGGAACTTCCCTACACTGAGCAGTTCTTC
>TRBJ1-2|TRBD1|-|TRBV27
CASRPGQGPSGYTF
TGTGCCAGCAGACCGGGACAGGGGCCCTCCGGCTACACCTTC